These T cell receptor beta chains were read from a single sample in a study of T cell responses to AZD1222 COVID-19 vaccine. Libraries were prepared by immunoSEQ multiplex PCR; TCRdb keeps only in-frame clonotypes and omits some of them. The repertoire holds under 130,000 clones, with about 88% as singletons. The starting material was peripheral blood, obtained 28 days after the second AZD1222 dose. The source is an adult who received the AZD1222 COVID-19 vaccine. The CDR3 runs from the conserved cysteine through the conserved F or W. The order of the fields is clone size, D gene, V gene, J gene, CDR3 protein, CDR3 DNA. D genes are given only for firm matches. Part of the rows lack a size; the others show once, few, many or a class for expanded clones.

-	-	TRBV28	TRBJ2-7	CASSGRGGNRYEQYF	TGTGCCAGCAGCGGACGAGGAGGGAATCGCTACGAGCAGTACTTC
-	-	TRBV7-2	TRBJ2-2	CASFPGSTGELFF	TGTGCCAGCTTTCCGGGATCCACCGGGGAGCTGTTTTTT
-	TRBD2	TRBV7-2	TRBJ2-1	CASSLAREKYNEQFF	TGTGCCAGCAGCTTAGCGCGGGAGAAGTACAATGAGCAGTTCTTC
-	-	TRBV5-1	TRBJ2-7	CASSTEAAYEQYF	TGCGCCAGCAGCACGGAAGCGGCCTACGAGCAGTACTTC
-	-	TRBV19	TRBJ2-1	CASSIRTGLPGNEQFF	TGTGCCAGTAGTATTCGGACGGGCCTCCCGGGAAATGAGCAGTTCTTC
-	-	TRBV11-2	TRBJ1-4	CASSLDMGREKLFF	TGTGCCAGCAGCTTAGATATGGGCAGAGAAAAACTGTTTTTT
-	-	TRBV6-2/TRBV6-3	TRBJ2-1	CASSSAMAREQFF	TGTGCCAGCAGTTCCGCCATGGCCCGGGAGCAGTTCTTC
-	TRBD2	TRBV28	TRBJ2-1	CASSSGGLADNEQFF	TGTGCCAGCAGTTCGGGCGGACTAGCGGACAATGAGCAGTTCTTC
once	TRBD1	TRBV6-1	TRBJ2-4	CASSDQVTGFIQYF	TGTGCCAGCAGTGACCAAGTGACAGGGTTCATTCAGTACTTC
-	TRBD2	TRBV11-2	TRBJ2-5	CASSPGGSAGGGPETQYF	TGTGCCAGCAGCCCTGGGGGATCAGCGGGAGGAGGACCAGAGACCCAGTACTTC
-	TRBD2	TRBV5-1	TRBJ2-3	CASSPGTSELTDTQYF	TGCGCCAGCAGCCCTGGGACTAGCGAGCTCACAGATACGCAGTATTTT
-	-	TRBV7-3	TRBJ2-1	CASSLTKGLGEQFF	TGTGCCAGCAGCTTAACGAAGGGTTTGGGTGAGCAGTTCTTC
-	-	TRBV4-1	TRBJ1-1	CASTPPGSGTTEAFF	TGCGCCAGCACCCCCCCTGGGTCGGGCACCACTGAAGCTTTCTTT
-	-	TRBV5-1	TRBJ1-2	CASSLVVSSPDGYTF	TGCGCCAGCAGCTTGGTAGTCAGCTCCCCTGACGGCTACACCTTC
-	-	TRBV5-1	TRBJ2-3	CASRGRSDQSTDTQYF	TGCGCCAGCAGGGGGAGATCGGACCAAAGCACAGATACGCAGTATTTT
-	-	TRBV18	TRBJ1-1	CASSPRDKNTEAFF	TGTGCCAGCTCACCCAGGGATAAGAACACTGAAGCTTTCTTT
-	-	TRBV6-1	TRBJ2-5	CASSEAAGTVGETQYF	TGTGCCAGCAGTGAAGCCGCGGGGACAGTAGGAGAGACCCAGTACTTC
-	TRBD2	TRBV11-2	TRBJ2-3	CASSSGGRTDTQYF	TGTGCCAGCAGCTCCGGGGGGAGGACAGATACGCAGTATTTT
-	-	TRBV28	TRBJ1-2	CASSEVRKGDGYTF	TGTGCCAGTTCTGAGGTCAGGAAGGGTGATGGCTACACCTTC
-	-	TRBV20-1	TRBJ2-3	CSEGRADTQYF	TGCAGTGAAGGCCGGGCAGATACGCAGTATTTT
-	-	TRBV28	TRBJ2-5	CASSHIKETQYF	TGTGCCAGCAGTCATATTAAAGAGACCCAGTACTTC
-	-	TRBV7-3	TRBJ2-2	CASSLRAGADGELFF	TGTGCCAGCAGCTTAAGGGCCGGGGCGGACGGGGAGCTGTTTTTT
-	TRBD2	TRBV5-4	TRBJ2-1	CASSFRVAGRDEQFF	TGTGCCAGCAGCTTCCGGGTAGCGGGAAGGGATGAGCAGTTCTTC
-	-	TRBV7-6	TRBJ2-3	CASSLAEGWDTQYF	TGTGCCAGCAGCTTAGCGGAGGGTTGGGATACGCAGTATTTT